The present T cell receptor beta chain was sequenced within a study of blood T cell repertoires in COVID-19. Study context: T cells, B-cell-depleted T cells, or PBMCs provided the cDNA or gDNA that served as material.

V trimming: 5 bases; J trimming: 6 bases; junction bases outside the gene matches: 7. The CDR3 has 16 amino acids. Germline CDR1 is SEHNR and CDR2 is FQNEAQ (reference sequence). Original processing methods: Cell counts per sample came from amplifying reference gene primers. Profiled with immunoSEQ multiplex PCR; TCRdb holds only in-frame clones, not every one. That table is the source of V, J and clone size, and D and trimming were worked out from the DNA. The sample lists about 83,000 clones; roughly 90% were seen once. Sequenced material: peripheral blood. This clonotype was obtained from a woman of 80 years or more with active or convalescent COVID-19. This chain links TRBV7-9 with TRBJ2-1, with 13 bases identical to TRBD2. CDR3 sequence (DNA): TGTGCCAGCAGCCTAACTAGCGGGGGGGTGCGCAATGAGCAGTTCTTC. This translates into CASSLTSGGVRNEQFF.